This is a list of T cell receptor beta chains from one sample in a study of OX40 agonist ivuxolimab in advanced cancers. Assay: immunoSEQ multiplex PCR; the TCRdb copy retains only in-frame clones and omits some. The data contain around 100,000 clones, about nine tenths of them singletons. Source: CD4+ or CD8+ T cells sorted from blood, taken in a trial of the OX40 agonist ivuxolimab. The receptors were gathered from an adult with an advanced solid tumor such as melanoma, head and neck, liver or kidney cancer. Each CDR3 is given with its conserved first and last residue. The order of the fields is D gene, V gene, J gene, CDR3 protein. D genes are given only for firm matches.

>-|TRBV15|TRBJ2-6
CATSRVGQSTFSGANVLTF
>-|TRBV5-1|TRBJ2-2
CASNFVDTGELFF
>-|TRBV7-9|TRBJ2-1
CASSTGQEQFF
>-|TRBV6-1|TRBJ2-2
CASSRRAVVPGELFF
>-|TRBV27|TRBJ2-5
CASSLSAWAARETQYF
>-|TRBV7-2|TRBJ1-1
CASSFFTEAFF
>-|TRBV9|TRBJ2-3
CASSPARDTQYF
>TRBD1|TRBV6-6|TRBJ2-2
CASSSFRTGPTGELFF
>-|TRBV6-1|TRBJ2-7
CASSDLNRHRGEQYF
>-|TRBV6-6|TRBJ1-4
CASSFQAGINEKLFF
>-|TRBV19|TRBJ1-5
CASRSQGYSNQPQHF
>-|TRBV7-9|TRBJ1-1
CASSSAPLTYEAFF
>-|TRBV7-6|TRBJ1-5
CASSLAAGDRNQPQHF
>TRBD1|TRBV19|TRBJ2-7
CASSPDRGVSYEQYF
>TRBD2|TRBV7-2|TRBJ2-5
CASSRSAGGTGETQYF
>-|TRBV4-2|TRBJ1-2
CASSQEIYGYTF
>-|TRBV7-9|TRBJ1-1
CASSRATGNTEAFF
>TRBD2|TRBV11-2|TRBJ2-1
CASSPYPVAGTNEQFF
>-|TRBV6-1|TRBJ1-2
CATDGQGNYGYTF
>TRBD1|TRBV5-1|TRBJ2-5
CASRAGQGYLVRETQYF
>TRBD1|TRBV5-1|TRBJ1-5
CASSLAGGESNQPQHF
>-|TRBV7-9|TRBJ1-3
CASSPTGPGNTIYF
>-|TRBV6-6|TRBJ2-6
CASSYTKGSGANVLTF
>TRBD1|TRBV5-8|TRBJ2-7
CASSLYRGSWEQYF
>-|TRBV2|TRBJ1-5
CASTGLNQPQHF
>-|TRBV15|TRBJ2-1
CATSPGTNNEQFF
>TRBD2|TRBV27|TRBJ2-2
CASSFLHSGGTGELFF
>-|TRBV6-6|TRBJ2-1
CASSYGGAGNEQFF
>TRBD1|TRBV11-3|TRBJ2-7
CASSTRDRDYEQYF
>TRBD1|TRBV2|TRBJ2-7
CASLGQGALRRSSYEQYF
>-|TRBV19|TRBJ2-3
CASTPGLPPRDTQYF
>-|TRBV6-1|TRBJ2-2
CASSGTNTGELFF
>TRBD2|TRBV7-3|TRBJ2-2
CASRITSGTGELFF
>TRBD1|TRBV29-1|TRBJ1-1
CSVEVWVEGADTEAFF
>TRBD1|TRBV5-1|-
CASSLEGRGSDEQYF
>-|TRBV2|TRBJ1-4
CASSAQGSPNEKLFF
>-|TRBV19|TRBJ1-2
CASRGAGLEANYGYTF
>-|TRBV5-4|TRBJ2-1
CASSLRRESYNEQFF
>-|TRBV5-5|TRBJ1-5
CASSFGSTNYHQPQHF
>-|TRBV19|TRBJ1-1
CASRDSRAEAFF